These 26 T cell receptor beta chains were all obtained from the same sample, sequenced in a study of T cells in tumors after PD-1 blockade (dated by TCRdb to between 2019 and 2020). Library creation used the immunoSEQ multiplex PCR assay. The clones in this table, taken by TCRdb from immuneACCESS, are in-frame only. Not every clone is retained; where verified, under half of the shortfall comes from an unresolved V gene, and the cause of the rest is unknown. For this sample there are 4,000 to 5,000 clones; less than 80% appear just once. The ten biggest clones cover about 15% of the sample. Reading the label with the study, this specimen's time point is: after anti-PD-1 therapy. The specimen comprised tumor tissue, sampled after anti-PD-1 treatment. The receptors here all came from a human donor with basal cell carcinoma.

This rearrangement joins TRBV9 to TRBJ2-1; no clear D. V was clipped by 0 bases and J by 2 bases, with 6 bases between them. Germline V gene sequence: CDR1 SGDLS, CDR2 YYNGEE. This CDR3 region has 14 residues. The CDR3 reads CASSVASAYNEQFF. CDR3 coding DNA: TGTGCCAGCAGCGTAGCGTCAGCCTACAATGAGCAGTTCTTC.

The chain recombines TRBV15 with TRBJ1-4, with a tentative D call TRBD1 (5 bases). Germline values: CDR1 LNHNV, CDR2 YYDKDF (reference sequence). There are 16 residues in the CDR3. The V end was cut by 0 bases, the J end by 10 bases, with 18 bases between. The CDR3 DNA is TGTGCCACCAGCAGAGATCATTCACAGGATTCGGGAAAACTGTTTTTT. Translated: CATSRDHSQDSGKLFF.

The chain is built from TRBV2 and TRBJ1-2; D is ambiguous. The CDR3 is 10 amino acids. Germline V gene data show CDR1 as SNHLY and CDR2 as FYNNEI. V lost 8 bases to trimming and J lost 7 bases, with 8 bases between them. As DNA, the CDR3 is TGTGCCAGCGGGGTATTTGGCTACACCTTC. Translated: CASGVFGYTF.

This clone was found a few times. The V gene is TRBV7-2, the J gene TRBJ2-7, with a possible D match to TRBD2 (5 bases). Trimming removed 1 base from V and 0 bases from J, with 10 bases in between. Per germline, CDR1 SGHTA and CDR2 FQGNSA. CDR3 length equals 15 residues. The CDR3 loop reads CASSLGLASSYEQYF. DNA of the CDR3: TGTGCCAGCAGCTTAGGCCTAGCTAGCTCCTACGAGCAGTACTTC. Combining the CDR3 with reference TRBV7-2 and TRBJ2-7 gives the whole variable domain GAGVSQSPSNKVTEKGKDVELRCDPISGHTALYWYRQSLGQGLEFLIYFQGNSAPDKSGLPSDRFSAERTGGSVSTLTIQRTQQEDSAVYLCASSLGLASSYEQYFGPGTRLTVT.

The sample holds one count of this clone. CDR3 in amino acids: CASRTGGFQETQYF. Here the CDR3 DNA reads TGTGCCAGCAGGACAGGGGGTTTCCAAGAGACCCAGTACTTC. The chain uses TRBV27 and TRBJ2-5; 9 positions agree with TRBD1. J lost 1 base, V lost 6 bases, and 3 bases had no gene match. This CDR3 has 14 amino acids. Germline V lookup: CDR1 MNHEY, CDR2 SMNVEV (reference sequence).

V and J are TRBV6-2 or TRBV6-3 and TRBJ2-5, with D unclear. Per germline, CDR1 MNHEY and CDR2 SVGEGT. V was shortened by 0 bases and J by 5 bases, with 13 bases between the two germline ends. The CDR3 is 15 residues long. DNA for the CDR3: TGTGCCAGCAGTTACTCGATAGGGCTTATGGAGACCCAGTACTTC. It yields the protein CASSYSIGLMETQYF.

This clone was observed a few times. In nucleotides, the CDR3 is TGTGCCAGCAGCGTACAGGGACAGATGAACACTGAAGCTTTCTTT. This translates into CASSVQGQMNTEAFF. This chain joins TRBV9 and TRBJ1-1, with 7 positions matching TRBD1. Germline CDR1 and CDR2: SGDLS and YYNGEE. This CDR3 is 15 amino acids long. The J segment lost 0 bases and the V segment lost 1 base, leaving 3 bases of the junction unmatched. Supplemented by reference TRBV9 and TRBJ1-1, the full variable domain reads DSGVTQTPKHLITATGQRVTLRCSPRSGDLSVYWYQQSLDQGLQFLIQYYNGEERAKGNILERFSAQQFPDLHSELNLSSLELGDSALYFCASSVQGQMNTEAFFGQGTRLTVV.

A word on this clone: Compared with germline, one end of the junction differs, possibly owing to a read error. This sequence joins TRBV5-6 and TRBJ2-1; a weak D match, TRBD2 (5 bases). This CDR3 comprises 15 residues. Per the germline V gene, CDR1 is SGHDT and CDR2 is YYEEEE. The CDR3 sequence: CASSLVGLALNEQFF. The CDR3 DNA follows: TGTGCCAGCAGTTTGGTAGGGCTAGCATTAAATGAGCAGTTCTTC.

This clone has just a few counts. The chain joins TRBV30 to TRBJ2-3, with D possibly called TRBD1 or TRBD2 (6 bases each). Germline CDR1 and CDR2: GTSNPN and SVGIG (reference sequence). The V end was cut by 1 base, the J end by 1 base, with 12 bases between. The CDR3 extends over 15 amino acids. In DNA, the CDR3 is TGTGCCTGGAGTGATGGGGGGCTTCGCACAGATACGCAGTATTTT. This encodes CAWSDGGLRTDTQYF.

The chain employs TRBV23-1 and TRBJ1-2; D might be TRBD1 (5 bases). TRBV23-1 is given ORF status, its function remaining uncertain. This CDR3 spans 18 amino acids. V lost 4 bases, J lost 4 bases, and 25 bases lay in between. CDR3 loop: CASSLPDGTDPRGYGYTF. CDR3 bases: TGCGCCAGCAGTCTGCCCGATGGGACCGATCCAAGGGGCTATGGCTACACCTTC.

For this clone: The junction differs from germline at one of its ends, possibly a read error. CDR3 sequence: CASSLGGGLQGTQYF. CDR3 coding DNA: TGTGCCAGCAGCTTAGGCGGCGGGTTACAAGGGACCCAGTACTTC. This rearrangement joins TRBV13 to TRBJ2-5; tentative D call: TRBD2 (5 bases). CDR3 length: 15 residues. CDR1 and CDR2 (germline): PRHDT, FYEKMQ (reference sequence).

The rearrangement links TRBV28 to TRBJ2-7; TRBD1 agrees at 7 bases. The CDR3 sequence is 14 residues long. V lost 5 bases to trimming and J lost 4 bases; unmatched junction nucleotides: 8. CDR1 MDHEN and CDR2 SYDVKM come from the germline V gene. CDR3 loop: CASSQTGPTYEQYF. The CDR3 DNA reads TGTGCCAGCAGTCAGACAGGGCCTACGTACGAGCAGTACTTC.

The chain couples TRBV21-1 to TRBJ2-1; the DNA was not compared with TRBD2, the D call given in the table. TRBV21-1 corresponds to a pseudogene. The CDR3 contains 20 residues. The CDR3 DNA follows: TGTGCCAGCAGCAAATATGTTATGGAGACTAGCGGGAGTTTTTTGTATGAGCAGTTCTTC. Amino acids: CASSKYVMETSGSFLYEQFF.

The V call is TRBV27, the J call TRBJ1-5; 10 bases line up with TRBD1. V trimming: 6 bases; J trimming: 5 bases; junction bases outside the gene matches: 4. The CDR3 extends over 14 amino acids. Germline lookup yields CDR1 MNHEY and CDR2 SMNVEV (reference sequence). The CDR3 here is CASSGDRGDQPQHF. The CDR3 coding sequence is TGTGCCAGCAGCGGGGACAGGGGAGATCAGCCCCAGCATTTT.

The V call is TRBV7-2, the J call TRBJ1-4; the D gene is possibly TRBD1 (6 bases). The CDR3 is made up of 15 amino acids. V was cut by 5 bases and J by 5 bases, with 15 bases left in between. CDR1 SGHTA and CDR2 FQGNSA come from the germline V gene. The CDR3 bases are TGTGCCAGCAGCCTACTGACAGGAAAAAATGAAAAACTGTTTTTT. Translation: CASSLLTGKNEKLFF.

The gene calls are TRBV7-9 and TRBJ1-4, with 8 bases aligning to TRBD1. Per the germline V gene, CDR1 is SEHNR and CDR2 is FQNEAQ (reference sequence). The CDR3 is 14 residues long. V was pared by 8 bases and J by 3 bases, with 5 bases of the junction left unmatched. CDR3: CASGIQGANEKLFF. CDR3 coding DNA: TGTGCCAGCGGGATACAGGGGGCTAATGAAAAACTGTTTTTT.

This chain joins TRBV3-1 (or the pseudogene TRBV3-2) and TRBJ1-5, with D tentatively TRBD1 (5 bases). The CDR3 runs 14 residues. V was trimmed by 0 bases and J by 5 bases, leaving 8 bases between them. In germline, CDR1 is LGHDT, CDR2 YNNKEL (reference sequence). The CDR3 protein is CASSQETGDQPQHF. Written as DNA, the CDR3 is TGTGCCAGCAGCCAAGAGACGGGGGATCAGCCCCAGCATTTT.

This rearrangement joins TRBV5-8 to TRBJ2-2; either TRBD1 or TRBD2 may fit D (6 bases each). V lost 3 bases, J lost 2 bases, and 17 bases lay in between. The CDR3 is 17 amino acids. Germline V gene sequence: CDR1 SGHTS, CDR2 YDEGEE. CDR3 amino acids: CASSWRPGALNTGELFF. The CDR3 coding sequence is TGTGCCAGCAGCTGGCGGCCGGGGGCCCTAAACACCGGGGAGCTGTTTTTT. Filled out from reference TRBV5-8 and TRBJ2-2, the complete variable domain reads EAGVTQSPTHLIKTRGQQATLRCSPISGHTSVYWYQQALGLGLQFLLWYDEGEERNRGNFPPRFSGRQFPNYSSELNVNALELEDSALYLCASSWRPGALNTGELFFGEGSRLTVL.

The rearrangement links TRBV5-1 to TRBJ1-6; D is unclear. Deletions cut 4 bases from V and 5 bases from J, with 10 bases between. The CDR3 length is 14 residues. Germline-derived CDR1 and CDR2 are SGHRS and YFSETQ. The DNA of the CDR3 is TGCGCCAGCAGCAGCGGGGTTGATAATTCACCCCTCCACTTT. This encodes CASSSGVDNSPLHF.

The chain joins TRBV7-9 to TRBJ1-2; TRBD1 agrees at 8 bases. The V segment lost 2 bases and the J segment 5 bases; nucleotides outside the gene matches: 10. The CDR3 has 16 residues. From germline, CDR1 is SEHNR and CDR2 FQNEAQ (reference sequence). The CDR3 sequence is CASSLLQTGAGYGYTF. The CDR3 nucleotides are TGTGCCAGCAGCTTACTCCAGACAGGGGCCGGGTATGGCTACACCTTC. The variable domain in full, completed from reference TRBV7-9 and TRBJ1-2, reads DTGVSQNPRHKITKRGQNVTFRCDPISEHNRLYWYRQTLGQGPEFLTYFQNEAQLEKSRLLSDRFSAERPKGSFSTLEIQRTEQGDSAMYLCASSLLQTGAGYGYTFGSGTRLTVV.

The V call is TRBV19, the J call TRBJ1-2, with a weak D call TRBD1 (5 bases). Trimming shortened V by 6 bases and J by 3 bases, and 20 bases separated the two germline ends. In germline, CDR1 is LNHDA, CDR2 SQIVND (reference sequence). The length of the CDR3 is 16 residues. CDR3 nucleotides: TGTGCCAGTAGGGGCACGGGGCAGTCCTCCTACTATGGCTACACCTTC. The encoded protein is CASRGTGQSSYYGYTF.

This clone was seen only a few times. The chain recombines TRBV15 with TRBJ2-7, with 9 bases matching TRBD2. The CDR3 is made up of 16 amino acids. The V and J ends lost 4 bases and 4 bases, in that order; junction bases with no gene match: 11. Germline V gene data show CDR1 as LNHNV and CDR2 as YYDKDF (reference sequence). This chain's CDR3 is CATSIVLGGRVYEQYF. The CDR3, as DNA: TGTGCCACCAGCATCGTACTCGGCGGGAGGGTATACGAGCAGTACTTC.

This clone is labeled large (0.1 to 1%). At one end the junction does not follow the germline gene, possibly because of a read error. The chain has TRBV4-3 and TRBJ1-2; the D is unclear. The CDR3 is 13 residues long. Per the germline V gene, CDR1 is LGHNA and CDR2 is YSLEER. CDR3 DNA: TGCGCCAGCAGCCAAGATTTGACCACAGTATCGCTCTTC. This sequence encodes CASSQDLTTVSLF.

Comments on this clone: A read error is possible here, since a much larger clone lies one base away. In DNA, the CDR3 is TGTGCCAGCAGTTTCCTCGGGGAGAGGGGAGTTATGAACACTGAAGCTTTCTTT. The encoded protein is CASSFLGERGVMNTEAFF. This rearrangement joins TRBV27 to TRBJ1-1; D is possibly TRBD1 (5 bases). CDR1 is MNHEY, CDR2 SMNVEV, per germline (reference sequence). Trimming removed 3 bases from V and 0 bases from J, with 20 bases in between. The CDR3 is 18 amino acids.

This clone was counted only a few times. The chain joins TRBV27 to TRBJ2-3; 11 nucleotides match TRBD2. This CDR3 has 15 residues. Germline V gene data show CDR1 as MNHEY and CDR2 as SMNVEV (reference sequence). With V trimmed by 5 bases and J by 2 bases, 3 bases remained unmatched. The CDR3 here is CASSILAGATDTQYF. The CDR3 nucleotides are TGTGCCAGCAGTATACTAGCGGGAGCCACAGATACGCAGTATTTT.

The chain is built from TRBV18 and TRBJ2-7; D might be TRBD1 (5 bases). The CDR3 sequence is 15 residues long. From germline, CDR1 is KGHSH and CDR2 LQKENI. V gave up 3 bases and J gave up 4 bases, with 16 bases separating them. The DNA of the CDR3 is TGTGCCAGCTCACCGCTGCCGGACAACGCGTACGAGCAGTACTTC. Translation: CASSPLPDNAYEQYF.